This T cell receptor beta chain was captured by sequencing in a study of blood T cell repertoires in COVID-19. CDR3 length equals 15 residues. V shed 6 bases and J 2 bases; nucleotides not matched to a gene: 9. Germline V gene sequence: CDR1 MNHEY, CDR2 SMNVEV (reference sequence). The protocol was immunoSEQ multiplex PCR, while the TCRdb copy is restricted to in-frame clones and leaves out a portion. The sample yields 210,000 or so clones, roughly 87% seen once. This clone occurred a few times. V and J are TRBV27 and TRBJ2-7, with 8 positions matching TRBD2. The TCR was taken from a woman younger than 30 who had recovered from COVID-19. Material for sequencing was peripheral blood. In DNA, the CDR3 is TGTGCCAGCAGACCGACTAGCGTAAAAACCTACGAGCAGTACTTC. This encodes CASRPTSVKTYEQYF.